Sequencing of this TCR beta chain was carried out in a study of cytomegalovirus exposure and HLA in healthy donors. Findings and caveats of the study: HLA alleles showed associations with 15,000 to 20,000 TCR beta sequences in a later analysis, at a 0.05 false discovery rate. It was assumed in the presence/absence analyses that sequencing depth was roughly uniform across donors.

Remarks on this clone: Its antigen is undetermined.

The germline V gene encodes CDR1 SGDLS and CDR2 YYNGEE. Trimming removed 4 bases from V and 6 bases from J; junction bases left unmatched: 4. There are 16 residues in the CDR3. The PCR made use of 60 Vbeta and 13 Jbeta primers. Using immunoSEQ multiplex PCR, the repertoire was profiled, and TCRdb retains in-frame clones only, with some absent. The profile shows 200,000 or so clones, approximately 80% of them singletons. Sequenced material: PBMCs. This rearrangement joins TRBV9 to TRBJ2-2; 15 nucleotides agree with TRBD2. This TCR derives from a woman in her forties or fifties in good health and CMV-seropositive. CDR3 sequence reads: CASSPRTSGGAGELFF. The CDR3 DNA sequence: TGTGCCAGCAGCCCCCGGACTAGCGGGGGGGCCGGGGAGCTGTTTTTT. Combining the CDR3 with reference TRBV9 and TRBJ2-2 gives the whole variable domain DSGVTQTPKHLITATGQRVTLRCSPRSGDLSVYWYQQSLDQGLQFLIQYYNGEERAKGNILERFSAQQFPDLHSELNLSSLELGDSALYFCASSPRTSGGAGELFFGEGSRLTVL.